A single sample gave rise to the 20 T cell receptor beta chains below, sequenced in a study of T cells in Graves' hyperthyroidism and ophthalmopathy (dated by TCRdb to about 2019). Library generation was performed with multiplex PCR. The reads were generated on an Illumina HiSeq 2000. Amplification of TCR beta CDR3 regions was carried out from RNA transcripts. For the first round of RT-PCR on the TCR CDR3, the HTBI primer set was used together with the Qiagen OneStep RT-PCR kit. TCRdb redid the processing of the public reads, applying fastp at Q25 and MiXCR, and retained in-frame beta chains. Every distinct CDR3 protein forms one entry, paired with its most common genes and DNA. The sample table lists 600,000 to 850,000 distinct CDR3 sequences, 15% to 20% of them with a count of one. The ten top clones hold roughly a sixth of the sample. Sequenced input: blood. These receptors were taken from a woman aged 45-60 years with Graves' hyperthyroidism that later progressed to Graves' ophthalmopathy.

The sample holds many counts of this clonotype. V gene TRBV6-1 combines with J gene TRBJ2-1, with D possibly TRBD1 on 5 matching bases. V lost 6 bases to trimming and J lost 0 bases, with 12 bases between them. CDR3 size: 15 residues. Germline-derived CDR1 and CDR2 are MNHNS and SASEGT. CDR3 sequence: CASSPDKSSYNEQFF. The CDR3 DNA reads as TGTGCCAGCAGCCCGGACAAGAGCTCCTACAATGAGCAGTTCTTC.

Many counts were recorded for this clonotype. This chain joins TRBV5-1 and TRBJ1-1; 8 nucleotides line up with TRBD1. The germline gives CDR1 SGHRS, CDR2 YFSETQ. This CDR3 comprises 13 residues. Trimming removed 4 bases from V and 6 bases from J; junction bases left unmatched: 5. In DNA, the CDR3 is TGCGCCAGCAGCGCAGTACAGGGGGCTGAAGCTTTCTTT. It is translated as CASSAVQGAEAFF.

The chain recombines TRBV12-3 or TRBV12-4 with TRBJ2-5, with D unresolved. This CDR3 is 11 amino acids long. V was shortened by 0 bases and J by 7 bases, with 3 bases between the two germline ends. The CDR3 DNA follows: TGTGCCAGCAGTTTAGCGGTGACCCAGTACTTC. Translated: CASSLAVTQYF.

The chain employs TRBV10-3 and TRBJ1-2; D is perhaps TRBD1 (5 bases). Germline assignment: CDR1 ENHRY and CDR2 SYGVKD. Trimming removed 5 bases at V and 4 bases at J, with 17 bases between. The CDR3 covers 15 residues. As DNA, the CDR3 is TGTGCCATCAGTCAGCAGGGTGAGGGACTCTATGGCTACACCTTC. Residues: CAISQQGEGLYGYTF.

To note about this clonotype: At one boundary the junction diverges from the germline segment, which might be a read error. The V gene is TRBV7-6, the J gene TRBJ2-5; no reliable D call. The CDR3 is made up of 14 amino acids. Germline V gene lookup returns CDR1 SGHVS and CDR2 FNYEAQ. The CDR3 loop is CASSLVRSQKTQYF. CDR3 nucleotide sequence: TGTGCCAGCAGCTTAGTCAGATCCCAAAAGACCCAGTACTTC.

This chain joins TRBV6-1 and TRBJ1-1; D remains unclear. The germline V gene encodes CDR1 MNHNS and CDR2 SASEGT. Trimming removed 5 bases from V and 8 bases from J, with 9 bases in between. This CDR3 contains 11 residues. CDR3 sequence: CASSRDSEAFF. The CDR3 nucleotides are TGTGCCAGCAGTCGTGATTCGGAAGCTTTCTTT.

This clonotype came up a few times. The chain links TRBV20-1 to TRBJ1-5; D not certain. Germline-derived CDR1 and CDR2 are DFQATT and SNEGSKA (reference sequence). This CDR3 comprises 14 residues. Deletions cut 0 bases from V and 2 bases from J, with 8 bases between. The chain's CDR3 is CSARDRRGNQPQHF. The CDR3 nucleotides are TGCAGTGCTAGAGATCGTAGGGGCAATCAGCCCCAGCATTTT.

This clonotype was seen at least ten times. The rearrangement joins TRBV30 to TRBJ1-2; D call uncertain. The V end lost 1 base, the J end lost 4 bases, and 10 bases lay between the germline ends. Germline values: CDR1 GTSNPN, CDR2 SVGIG (reference sequence). CDR3 length: 13 residues. CDR3 in DNA: TGTGCCTGGAGTGAGTCAGGTGGCTATGGCTACACCTTC. Protein sequence: CAWSESGGYGYTF.

A word on this clonotype: A much larger clone sits a single nucleotide away, making a read error possible. The CDR3 spells CAWSVQGSTIYF. The CDR3 coding sequence is TGTGCCTGGAGTGTACAGGGAAGCACCATATATTTT. This rearrangement joins TRBV30 to TRBJ1-3, with D possibly being TRBD1 (6 bases). Germline V gene sequence: CDR1 GTSNPN, CDR2 SVGIG (reference sequence). The CDR3 length is 12 residues.

This rearrangement joins TRBV20-1 to TRBJ1-4; D remains unclear. Germline assignment: CDR1 DFQATT and CDR2 SNEGSKA (reference sequence). V lost 6 bases, J lost 5 bases, and 10 bases lay in between. This CDR3 is 12 amino acids long. The CDR3 DNA is TGCAGTGCGCAGACCCAAAATGAAAAACTGTTTTTT. Translated, it gives CSAQTQNEKLFF.

For this clonotype: This may be a read error: a much more frequent sequence differs by one nucleotide. This CDR3 is CASSQIRALRQFF. In DNA form, the CDR3 reads TGTGCCAGCAGCCAAATCCGGGCCCTCAGGCAGTTCTTC. The rearrangement joins TRBV3-1 to TRBJ2-1; D gene uncertain. The germline CDR1 and CDR2 sequences are LGHDT and YNNKEL (reference sequence). V was shortened by 2 bases and J by 12 bases, with 14 bases between the two germline ends. This CDR3 has 13 amino acids.

This clonotype was recorded a few times. The chain employs TRBV4-1 and TRBJ2-5; 9 bases line up with TRBD2. Trimming took 0 bases from V and 1 from J; bases not matched to a gene: 3. Germline V CDR1 and CDR2: MGHRA, YSYEKL. This CDR3 has 16 residues. The CDR3 coding sequence is TGCGCCAGCAGCCAAGAGATAGCGGGGGCCCAAGAGACCCAGTACTTC. Translated, it gives CASSQEIAGAQETQYF.

This clonotype was picked up many times. The rearrangement links TRBV3-1 to TRBJ1-3; D is uncertain. Deletions cut 0 bases from V and 0 bases from J, with 9 bases between. The CDR3 consists of 16 residues. Germline assignment: CDR1 LGHDT and CDR2 YNNKEL (reference sequence). The CDR3 nucleotides are TGTGCCAGCAGCCAAGAGGGGAAACACTCTGGAAACACCATATATTTT. Translation: CASSQEGKHSGNTIYF.

The table lists this clonotype with a few counts. This rearrangement joins TRBV7-9 to TRBJ2-3; TRBD2 aligns across 13 bases. The CDR3 spans 16 residues. CDR1 is SEHNR and CDR2 is FQNEAQ in the germline V gene (reference sequence). V dropped 4 bases and J dropped 4; count of bases not matched to a gene: 5. The CDR3 loop is CASSYTSGGASDTQYF. CDR3 DNA sequence: TGTGCCAGCAGCTACACTAGCGGGGGGGCCTCAGATACGCAGTATTTT. Using reference TRBV7-9 and TRBJ2-3 for the parts outside the CDR3, the full variable domain is DTGVSQNPRHKITKRGQNVTFRCDPISEHNRLYWYRQTLGQGPEFLTYFQNEAQLEKSRLLSDRFSAERPKGSFSTLEIQRTEQGDSAMYLCASSYTSGGASDTQYFGPGTRLTVL.

This clonotype has at least ten counts. The J gene is TRBJ2-7, the V gene TRBV20-1, with 11 bases lining up with TRBD2. The CDR3 extends over 14 amino acids. With 6 bases clipped from V and 4 bases from J, the junction kept 8 bases outside the gene matches. In germline, CDR1 is DFQATT, CDR2 SNEGSKA (reference sequence). This CDR3 reads CSATTSGIGYEQYF. In DNA, the CDR3 is TGCAGTGCCACGACTAGCGGGATCGGGTACGAGCAGTACTTC.

About this clonotype itself: A read error may produce the germline difference seen at one junction end. V is TRBV12-3 or TRBV12-4 and J is TRBJ2-1, with unresolved D. There are 15 residues in the CDR3. CDR3 bases: TGTGCCAGCAGCTTAGGCACCATCTCCTACAATGAGCAGTTCTTC. Translated: CASSLGTISYNEQFF.

The chain has TRBV7-9 and TRBJ1-2; 8 positions agree with TRBD1. Germline CDR1 reads SEHNR; CDR2 reads FQNEAQ (reference sequence). This CDR3 has 16 amino acids. The trim removed 5 bases at V and 0 bases at J, leaving 8 bases unmatched. CDR3 residues: CASSPGTGSTNYGYTF. The CDR3 coding sequence is TGTGCCAGCAGCCCAGGGACAGGAAGTACTAACTATGGCTACACCTTC.

Many counts were recorded for this clonotype. The V gene is TRBV30, the J gene TRBJ1-3; no reliable D call. V lost 3 bases and J lost 4, with 4 bases in between. The CDR3 covers 11 residues. CDR1 and CDR2 from the germline V gene are GTSNPN and SVGIG (reference sequence). The CDR3 nucleotides are TGTGCCTGGAGATCAGGAAACACCATATATTTT. This sequence encodes CAWRSGNTIYF. Supplemented by reference TRBV30 and TRBJ1-3, the full variable domain reads SQTIHQWPATLVQPVGSPLSLECTVEGTSNPNLYWYRQAAGRGLQLLFYSVGIGQISSEVPQNLSASRPQDRQFILSSKKLLLSDSGFYLCAWRSGNTIYFGEGSWLTVV.

CDR3 sequence (DNA): TGTGCCAGCTCGCCTACTGCCCTGTTTTACTATGGCTACACCTTC. Its translation: CASSPTALFYYGYTF. The chain uses TRBV18 and TRBJ1-2, with D unresolved. This CDR3 is 15 amino acids long. Trimming shortened V by 6 bases and J by 3 bases, and 17 bases separated the two germline ends. CDR1 is KGHSH and CDR2 is LQKENI in the germline V gene. The full variable domain, in which reference TRBV18 and TRBJ1-2 provide the parts outside the CDR3, is NAGVMQNPRHLVRRRGQEARLRCSPMKGHSHVYWYRQLPEEGLKFMVYLQKENIIDESGMPKERFSAEFPKEGPSILRIQQVVRGDSAAYFCASSPTALFYYGYTFGSGTRLTVV.

This rearrangement joins TRBV4-3 to TRBJ2-3, with D perhaps TRBD1 or TRBD2 (6 bases each). The CDR3 contains 16 residues. Trimming cost V 0 bases and J 2 bases, with 12 bases left between them. Germline CDR1 LGHNA, CDR2 YSLEER. CDR3 DNA sequence: TGCGCCAGCAGCCAAGACGTGGGGGGCGTCACAGATACGCAGTATTTT. Its protein is CASSQDVGGVTDTQYF.